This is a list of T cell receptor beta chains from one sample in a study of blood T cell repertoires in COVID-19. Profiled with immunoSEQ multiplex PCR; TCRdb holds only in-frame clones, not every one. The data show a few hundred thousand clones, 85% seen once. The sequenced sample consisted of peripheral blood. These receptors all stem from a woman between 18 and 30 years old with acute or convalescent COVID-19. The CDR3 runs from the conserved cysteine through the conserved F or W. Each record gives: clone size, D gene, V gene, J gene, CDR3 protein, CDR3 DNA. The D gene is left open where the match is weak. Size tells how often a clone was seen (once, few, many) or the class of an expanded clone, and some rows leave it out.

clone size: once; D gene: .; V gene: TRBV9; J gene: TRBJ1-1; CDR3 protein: CASSVGQYAEAFF; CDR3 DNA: TGTGCCAGCAGCGTAGGCCAGTATGCTGAAGCTTTCTTT
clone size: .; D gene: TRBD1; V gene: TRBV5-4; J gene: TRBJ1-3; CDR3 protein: CASSTRTGGKNTIYF; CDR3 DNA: TGTGCCAGCAGCACTCGGACAGGTGGGAAAAACACCATATATTTT
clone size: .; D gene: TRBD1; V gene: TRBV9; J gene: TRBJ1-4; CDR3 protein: CASSVEDRGLEKLFF; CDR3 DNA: TGTGCCAGCAGCGTGGAGGACAGGGGGCTTGAAAAACTGTTTTTT
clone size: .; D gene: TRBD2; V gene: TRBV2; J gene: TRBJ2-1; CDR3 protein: CASRTLAGDYNEQFF; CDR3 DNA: TGTGCCAGCAGAACACTAGCGGGAGACTACAATGAGCAGTTCTTC
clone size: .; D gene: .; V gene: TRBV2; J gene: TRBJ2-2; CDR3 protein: CASSPGPGGYAGELFF; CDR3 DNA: TGTGCCAGCAGCCCCGGCCCGGGGGGCTATGCCGGGGAGCTGTTTTTT
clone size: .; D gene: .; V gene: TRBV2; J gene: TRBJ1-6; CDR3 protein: CASSPGQGNSPLHF; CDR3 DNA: TGTGCCAGCAGTCCGGGCCAGGGGAATTCACCCCTCCACTTT
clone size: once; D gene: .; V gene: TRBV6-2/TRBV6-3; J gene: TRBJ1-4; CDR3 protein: CASSYSSEEKLFF; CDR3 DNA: TGTGCCAGCAGTTACTCGTCAGAAGAAAAACTGTTTTTT
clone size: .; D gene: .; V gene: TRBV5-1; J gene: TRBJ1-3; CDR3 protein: CASSFGPGNTIYF; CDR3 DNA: TGCGCCAGCAGTTTCGGTCCTGGAAACACCATATATTTT
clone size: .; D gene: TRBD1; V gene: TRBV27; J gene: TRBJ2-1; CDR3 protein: CASSLAGGNEQFF; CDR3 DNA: TGTGCCAGCAGTTTGGCAGGGGGCAATGAGCAGTTCTTC
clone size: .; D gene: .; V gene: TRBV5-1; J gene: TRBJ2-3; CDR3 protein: CASSLGLSRDTQYF; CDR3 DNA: TGCGCCAGCAGCTTGGGGCTCTCGAGGGATACGCAGTATTTT
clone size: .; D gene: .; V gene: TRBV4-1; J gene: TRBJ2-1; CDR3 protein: CASSQDSSRTYNEQFF; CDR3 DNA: TGCGCCAGCAGCCAAGATTCTAGCAGGACTTACAATGAGCAGTTCTTC
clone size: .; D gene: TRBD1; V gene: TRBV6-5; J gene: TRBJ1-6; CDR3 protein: CASRGQGSPLHF; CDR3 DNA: TGTGCCAGCAGGGGACAGGGTTCACCCCTCCACTTT
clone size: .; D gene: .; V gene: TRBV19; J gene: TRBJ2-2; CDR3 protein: CASTQRRAANTGELFF; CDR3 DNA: TGTGCCAGTACTCAAAGGCGAGCGGCGAACACCGGGGAGCTGTTTTTT
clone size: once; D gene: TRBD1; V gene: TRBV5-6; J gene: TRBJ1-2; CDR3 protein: CASSAGQAPYYGYTF; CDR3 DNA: TGTGCCAGCAGCGCGGGACAGGCACCCTACTATGGCTACACCTTC
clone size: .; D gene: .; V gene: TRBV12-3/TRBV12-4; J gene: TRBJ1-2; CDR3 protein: CASSLEGEGGYTF; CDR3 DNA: TGTGCCAGCAGTTTAGAGGGGGAAGGCGGCTACACCTTC
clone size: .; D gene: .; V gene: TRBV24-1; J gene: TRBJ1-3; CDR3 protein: CATRDSASGNTIYF; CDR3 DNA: TGTGCCACCCGGGACTCAGCCTCTGGAAACACCATATATTTT
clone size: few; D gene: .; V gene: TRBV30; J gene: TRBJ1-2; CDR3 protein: CAWRSMGASYGYTF; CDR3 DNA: TGTGCCTGGAGGAGTATGGGGGCCTCCTATGGCTACACCTTC
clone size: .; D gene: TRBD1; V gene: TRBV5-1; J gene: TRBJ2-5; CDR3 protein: CASTYTGGEETQYF; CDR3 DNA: TGCGCCAGCACCTACACAGGGGGAGAGGAGACCCAGTACTTC
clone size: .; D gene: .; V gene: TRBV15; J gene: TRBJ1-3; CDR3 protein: CATSASEESGNTIYF; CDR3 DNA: TGTGCCACCAGCGCCTCTGAGGAGTCTGGAAACACCATATATTTT
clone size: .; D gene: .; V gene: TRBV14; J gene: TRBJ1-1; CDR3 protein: CASSQVGGGNTEAFF; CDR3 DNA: TGTGCCAGCAGCCAAGTCGGGGGAGGGAACACTGAAGCTTTCTTT
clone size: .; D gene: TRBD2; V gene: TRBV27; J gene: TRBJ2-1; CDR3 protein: CASSQTELLAGGTYNEQFF; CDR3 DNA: TGTGCCAGCAGTCAGACAGAACTTTTAGCGGGAGGTACCTACAATGAGCAGTTCTTC
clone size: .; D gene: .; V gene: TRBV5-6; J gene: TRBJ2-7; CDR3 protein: CASSLSSFRVADEQYF; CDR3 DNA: TGTGCCAGCAGCTTGTCATCGTTCAGGGTAGCGGACGAGCAGTACTTC
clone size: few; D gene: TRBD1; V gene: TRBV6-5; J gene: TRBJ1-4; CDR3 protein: CASMRQGREKLFF; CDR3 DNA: TGTGCCAGCATGCGACAGGGTCGTGAAAAACTGTTTTTT
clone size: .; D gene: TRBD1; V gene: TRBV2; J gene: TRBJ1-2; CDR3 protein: CASRDWTGSVGYTF; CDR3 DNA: TGTGCCAGCAGAGATTGGACAGGGTCGGTTGGCTACACCTTC
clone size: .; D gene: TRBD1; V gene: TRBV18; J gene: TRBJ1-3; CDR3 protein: CASSPTGGAENTIYF; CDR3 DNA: TGTGCCAGCTCACCGACAGGGGGCGCCGAGAACACCATATATTTT
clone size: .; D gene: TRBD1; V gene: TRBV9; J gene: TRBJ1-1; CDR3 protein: CASSGLTGDGTEAFF; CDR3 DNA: TGTGCCAGCAGCGGACTCACAGGGGATGGAACTGAAGCTTTCTTT
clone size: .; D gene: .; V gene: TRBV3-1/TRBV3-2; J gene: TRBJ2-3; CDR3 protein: CASSPRAGFTDTQYF; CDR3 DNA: TGTGCCAGCAGCCCCCGGGCGGGATTCACAGATACGCAGTATTTT
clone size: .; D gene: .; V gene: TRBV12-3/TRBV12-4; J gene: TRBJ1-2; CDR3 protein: CASSLLGYTF; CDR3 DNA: TGTGCCAGCAGTTTATTAGGCTACACCTTC
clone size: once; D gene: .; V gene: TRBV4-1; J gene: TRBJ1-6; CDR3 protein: CASSREGRDQLSPLHF; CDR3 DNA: TGCGCCAGCAGCCGCGAGGGGAGGGATCAACTGTCACCCCTCCACTTT
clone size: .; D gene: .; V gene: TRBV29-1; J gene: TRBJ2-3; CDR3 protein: CSVEDGLHTTDTQYF; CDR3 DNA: TGCAGCGTTGAAGATGGGCTCCACACCACAGATACGCAGTATTTT
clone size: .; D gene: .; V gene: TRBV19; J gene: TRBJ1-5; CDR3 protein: CASGGEPDQPQHF; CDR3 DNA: TGTGCCAGTGGTGGAGAGCCAGATCAGCCCCAGCATTTT
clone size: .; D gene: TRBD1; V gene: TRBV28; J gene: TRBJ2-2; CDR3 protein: CASRQRGQSTGELFF; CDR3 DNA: TGTGCCAGCCGCCAAAGGGGGCAATCCACCGGGGAGCTGTTTTTT
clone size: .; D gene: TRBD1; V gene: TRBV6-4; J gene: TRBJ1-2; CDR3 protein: CASAERTGVDGYTF; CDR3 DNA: TGTGCCAGCGCCGAACGGACAGGTGTGGATGGCTACACCTTC
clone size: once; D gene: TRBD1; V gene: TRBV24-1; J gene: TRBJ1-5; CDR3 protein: CATSDSGQGRNQPQHF; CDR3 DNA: TGTGCCACCAGTGATTCTGGACAGGGGAGAAATCAGCCCCAGCATTTT
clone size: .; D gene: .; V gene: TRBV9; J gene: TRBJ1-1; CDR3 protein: CASSVGARGGTEAFF; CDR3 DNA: TGTGCCAGCAGCGTAGGGGCTCGGGGAGGCACTGAAGCTTTCTTT
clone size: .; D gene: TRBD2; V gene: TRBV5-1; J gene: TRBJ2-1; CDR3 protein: CASSFLGLAGGNNEQFF; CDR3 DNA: TGCGCCAGCAGCTTCCTAGGACTAGCGGGGGGGAACAATGAGCAGTTCTTC
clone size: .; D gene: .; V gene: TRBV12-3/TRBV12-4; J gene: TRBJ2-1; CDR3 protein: CASSLSDNEQFF; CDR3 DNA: TGTGCCAGCAGTTTGTCGGACAATGAGCAGTTCTTC
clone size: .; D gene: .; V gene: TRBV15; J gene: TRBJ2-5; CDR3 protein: CATSPGETQYF; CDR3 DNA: TGTGCCACCAGCCCAGGGGAGACCCAGTACTTC
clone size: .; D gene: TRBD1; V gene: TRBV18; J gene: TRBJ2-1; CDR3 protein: CASSPRSGGVEQFF; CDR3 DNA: TGTGCCAGCTCACCACGTTCAGGGGGAGTCGAGCAGTTCTTC
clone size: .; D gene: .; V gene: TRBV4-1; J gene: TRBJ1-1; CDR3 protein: CASSQLGGNTEAFF; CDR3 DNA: TGCGCCAGCAGCCAGCTTGGGGGCAACACTGAAGCTTTCTTT
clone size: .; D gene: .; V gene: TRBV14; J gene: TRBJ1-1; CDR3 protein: CATKDGRGTEAFF; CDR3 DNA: TGTGCCACCAAGGACGGAAGGGGGACTGAAGCTTTCTTT
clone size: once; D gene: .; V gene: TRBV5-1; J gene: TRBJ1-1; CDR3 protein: CASSLDPGNTEAFF; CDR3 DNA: TGCGCCAGCAGCTTGGATCCCGGGAACACTGAAGCTTTCTTT
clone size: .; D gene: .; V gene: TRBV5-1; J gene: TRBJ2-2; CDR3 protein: CASSLVWEHGELFF; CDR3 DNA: TGCGCCAGCAGCTTGGTGTGGGAGCACGGGGAGCTGTTTTTT
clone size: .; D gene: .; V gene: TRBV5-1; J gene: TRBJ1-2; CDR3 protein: CASSRLDPVEGYTF; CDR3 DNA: TGCGCCAGCAGCCGTCTCGACCCCGTGGAGGGCTACACCTTC
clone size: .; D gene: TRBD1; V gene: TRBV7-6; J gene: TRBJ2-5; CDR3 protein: CASSSGQGSIFQETQYF; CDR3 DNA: TGTGCCAGCAGCTCCGGACAGGGGAGCATTTTCCAAGAGACCCAGTACTTC